One sample yielded the 29 T cell receptor beta chains listed below, sequenced in a study of identical twins. Each CDR3 protein gets one entry after TCRdb re-called the 5' RACE reads with MiXCR. The table has more than 350,000 distinct CDR3 sequences, 8.5% to 10% seen once. Material for sequencing was naive T cells sorted from blood. The receptor source for this set is a woman between 50 and 59 years old in good health.

As to this clonotype: A much bigger clone sits one base away, suggesting this may be a read error. The chain joins TRBV5-6 to TRBJ2-1; 7 bases are shared with TRBD1. CDR1 and CDR2 from the germline V gene are SGHDT and YYEEEE. CDR3 length: 15 amino acids. CDR3 DNA: TGTGCCAGCAGCTTCCGGACCTCCGGGACAGTTTTGCAGATCTTC. Residues: CASSFRTSGTVLQIF. The variable domain in full, with the rest retrieved from reference TRBV5-6 and TRBJ2-1, is DAGVTQSPTHLIKTRGQQVTLRCSPKSGHDTVSWYQQALGQGPQFIFQYYEEEERQRGNFPDRFSGHQFPNYSSELNVNALLLGDSALYLCASSFRTSGTVLQIFGPGTRLTVL.

The V and J genes are TRBV5-6 and TRBJ2-1; D call uncertain. This CDR3 region has 16 residues. V lost 2 bases to trimming and J lost 4 bases, with 16 bases between them. Per germline, CDR1 SGHDT and CDR2 YYEEEE. The CDR3 reads CASSFATAALYNEQFF. CDR3 DNA: TGTGCCAGCAGCTTTGCCACAGCCGCTTTATACAATGAGCAGTTCTTC.

J is TRBJ2-3 and V is TRBV4-1; the match to TRBD2 covers 9 bases. V shed 3 bases, J shed 2 bases, and the junction held 9 bases outside the gene matches. The germline gives CDR1 MGHRA, CDR2 YSYEKL. This CDR3 contains 17 residues. The CDR3 DNA follows: TGCGCCAGCAGCCAGTCCCTTAGCGGGAGTTTCACAGATACGCAGTATTTT. Protein sequence: CASSQSLSGSFTDTQYF.

This clonotype was recorded at least ten times. V is TRBV5-1 and J is TRBJ1-2; 8 bases are shared with TRBD1. Trimming cost V 0 bases and J 6 bases; bases outside gene matches: 1. Germline V gene data show CDR1 as SGHRS and CDR2 as YFSETQ. The CDR3 sequence is 13 residues long. The CDR3 reads CASSLGTGHGYTF. The CDR3 DNA reads TGCGCCAGCAGCTTGGGGACAGGGCATGGCTACACCTTC.

CDR3 sequence reads: CASSQPVPSGRTQYF. The CDR3, as DNA: TGCGCCAGCAGCCAACCTGTCCCTAGCGGGAGAACGCAGTATTTT. The chain recombines TRBV4-1 with TRBJ2-3, with TRBD2 matching 10 bases. The germline V gene has CDR1 MGHRA and CDR2 YSYEKL. This CDR3 has 15 residues. The junction had 8 bases not matched to a gene; V was cut back by 2 bases and J by 9 bases.

This clonotype was counted ten times or more. The V and J genes are TRBV20-1 and TRBJ1-5; the D is unclear. Trimming removed 4 bases at V and 6 bases at J, with 19 bases between. Germline V gene lookup returns CDR1 DFQATT and CDR2 SNEGSKA (reference sequence). The CDR3 extends over 15 amino acids. CDR3 sequence: CSAIRSGRDGQPQHF. The CDR3, as DNA: TGCAGTGCTATTAGGTCAGGACGCGACGGTCAGCCCCAGCATTTT.

Comment on this clonotype: A much larger clone differs from this one at a single base, so this may be a read error. The chain employs TRBV12-3 or TRBV12-4 and TRBJ2-7, with unresolved D. The CDR3 totals 11 residues. V was pared by 1 base and J by 5 bases, with 3 bases between. The CDR3 DNA follows: TGTGCCAGCAGTTTAGACAACGAGCAGTACTTC. This sequence encodes CASSLDNEQYF.

This clonotype was observed many times. The chain couples TRBV12-3 or TRBV12-4 to TRBJ1-2; 9 bases match TRBD1. The ends lost 3 bases at V and 5 bases at J; junction bases unmatched: 7. The CDR3 loop spans 15 amino acids. This CDR3 is CASSFGGTGSYGYTF. The DNA for the CDR3 is TGTGCCAGCAGTTTTGGCGGGACAGGGTCATATGGCTACACCTTC.

This clonotype was seen a handful of times. This chain connects TRBV20-1 to TRBJ1-3, with D possibly matching TRBD1 (6 bases). The germline V gene encodes CDR1 DFQATT and CDR2 SNEGSKA (reference sequence). V lost 6 bases, J lost 3 bases, and 12 bases lay in between. The CDR3 is made up of 13 amino acids. CDR3 sequence reads: CSAQGGDGNTIYF. CDR3 bases: TGCAGTGCACAGGGTGGGGATGGAAACACCATATATTTT.

This clonotype appeared a few times. The chain couples TRBV28 to TRBJ2-7, with D perhaps matching TRBD2 (5 bases). Germline V gives CDR1 MDHEN, CDR2 SYDVKM. This CDR3 spans 15 amino acids. V lost 3 bases to trimming and J lost 0 bases, with 12 bases between them. CDR3 DNA sequence: TGTGCCAGCAGTTTGGCAGCGGCTAGCTCCTACGAGCAGTACGTC. It yields the protein CASSLAAASSYEQYV.

This clonotype was recorded many times. J is TRBJ2-3 and V is TRBV5-1; 9 nucleotides align to TRBD2. V was pared by 9 bases and J by 0 bases, with 14 bases of the junction left unmatched. The CDR3 consists of 17 residues. Germline CDR1 is SGHRS and CDR2 is YFSETQ. Written as DNA, the CDR3 is TGCGCCACCACGATCGGGACTAGCCCCCCTAGCACAGATACGCAGTATTTT. It specifies CATTIGTSPPSTDTQYF.

This clonotype showed up just a few times. The J gene is TRBJ2-1, the V gene TRBV5-1; D uncertain. The germline CDR1 and CDR2 sequences are SGHRS and YFSETQ. The CDR3 extends over 15 amino acids. Deletions cut 6 bases from V and 7 bases from J, with 20 bases between. The CDR3 loop is CASTAALGRSNEQFF. Here the CDR3 DNA reads TGCGCCAGCACCGCCGCCCTTGGGCGCTCGAATGAGCAGTTCTTC. Full variable domain (rest looked up from reference TRBV5-1 and TRBJ2-1): KAGVTQTPRYLIKTRGQQVTLSCSPISGHRSVSWYQQTPGQGLQFLFEYFSETQRNKGNFPGRFSGRQFSNSRSEMNVSTLELGDSALYLCASTAALGRSNEQFFGPGTRLTVL.

This clonotype was recorded a few times. V and J are TRBV7-8 and TRBJ2-3; no definite D call. Germline assignment: CDR1 SGHVS and CDR2 FQNEAQ. Deletions cut 6 bases from V and 6 bases from J, with 16 bases between. The CDR3 sequence is 14 residues long. CDR3 nucleotides: TGTGCCAGCAGTTCGGACGGTCCTAGGGATACGCAGTATTTT. This codes for CASSSDGPRDTQYF.

This chain uses TRBV9 with TRBJ2-5, with 8 bases fitting TRBD1. The CDR3 is 15 residues long. In germline, CDR1 is SGDLS, CDR2 YYNGEE. Losses at the gene ends were 0 bases for V and 2 bases for J; bases not matched to a gene: 3. The CDR3 loop is CASSVDGTGQETQYF. CDR3 nucleotides: TGTGCCAGCAGCGTAGACGGGACAGGACAAGAGACCCAGTACTTC.

In this sample, this clonotype turned up many times. The chain carries TRBV20-1 and TRBJ2-7; a possible D gene is TRBD1 (6 bases). The germline V gene has CDR1 DFQATT and CDR2 SNEGSKA (reference sequence). This CDR3 contains 13 residues. The V end lost 2 bases, the J end lost 0 bases, and 8 bases lay between the germline ends. The CDR3 DNA is TGCAGTGCTAGAAGGGACACCTCCTACGAGCAGTACGTC. Translating gives CSARRDTSYEQYV.

In its sample, this clonotype was seen many times. The CDR3 reads CASSLVSTNEQFF. In DNA, the CDR3 is TGTGCCAGCAGCTTAGTTTCAACCAATGAGCAGTTCTTC. The rearrangement links TRBV11-2 to TRBJ2-1; D gene ambiguous. V was clipped by 1 base and J by 6 bases, with 7 bases between them. CDR1 is SGHAT, CDR2 FQNNGV, per germline. CDR3 length: 13 residues.

This clonotype was counted a few times. The gene calls are TRBV20-1 and TRBJ1-5; a possible D gene is TRBD1 (5 bases). The CDR3 has 19 amino acids. V lost 3 bases and J 0 bases, leaving 24 bases between the germline ends. Germline V gene lookup returns CDR1 DFQATT and CDR2 SNEGSKA (reference sequence). CDR3 sequence: CSASDARETLLYSNQPQHF. For the CDR3, the DNA is TGCAGTGCTAGCGATGCCAGGGAGACCCTCCTGTATAGCAATCAGCCCCAGCATTTT.

The gene calls are TRBV10-3 and TRBJ2-7, with no clear D. V was shortened by 3 bases and J by 3 bases, with 9 bases between the two germline ends. The CDR3 contains 13 residues. From germline, CDR1 is ENHRY and CDR2 SYGVKD. CDR3 sequence reads: CAISDKASYEQYV. CDR3 DNA: TGTGCCATCAGTGATAAGGCGAGCTACGAGCAGTACGTC.

This clonotype was detected ten times or more. The chain employs TRBV12-3 or TRBV12-4 and TRBJ1-5; TRBD1 matches 10 bases. Trimming took 6 bases from V and 3 from J; bases not matched to a gene: 5. This CDR3 comprises 15 residues. The CDR3 spells CASSLGQGDNQPQHF. The CDR3 bases are TGTGCCAGCAGCCTTGGACAGGGGGACAATCAGCCCCAGCATTTT.

The chain uses TRBV7-6 and TRBJ2-1, with 8 bases aligning to TRBD2. The J segment lost 6 bases and the V segment lost 7 bases, leaving 8 bases of the junction unmatched. This CDR3 has 14 residues. From germline, CDR1 is SGHVS and CDR2 FNYEAQ. The CDR3 DNA follows: TGTGCCAGCATCTCGGGGGGGGGAGGCAATGAGCAGTTCTTC. Encoded protein: CASISGGGGNEQFF. Looking up the rest from reference TRBV7-6 and TRBJ2-1 gives the full variable domain: GAGVSQSPRYKVTKRGQDVALRCDPISGHVSLYWYRQALGQGPEFLTYFNYEAQQDKSGLPNDRFSAERPEGSISTLTIQRTEQRDSAMYRCASISGGGGNEQFFGPGTRLTVL.

The chain uses TRBV7-2 and TRBJ2-1; 9 nucleotides match TRBD2. The CDR3 covers 15 residues. The germline V gene has CDR1 SGHTA and CDR2 FQGNSA. Trimming took 5 bases from V and 4 from J; bases not matched to a gene: 6. The chain's CDR3 is CASSPSSGAYNEQFF. The CDR3 DNA is TGTGCCAGCAGCCCCTCTAGCGGGGCTTACAATGAGCAGTTCTTC.

V and J are TRBV20-1 and TRBJ2-7; D unclear. The CDR3 is 14 residues long. Between the trimmed V and J ends, which lost 3 bases and 1 base, there was a span of 13 bases. Germline CDR1 and CDR2: DFQATT and SNEGSKA (reference sequence). For the CDR3, the DNA is TGCAGTGCTAGGGACCCAGTCAGATCCTACGAGCAGTACTTC. This translates into CSARDPVRSYEQYF.

In its sample, this clonotype was seen a few times. This chain joins TRBV12-5 and TRBJ2-2; D gene uncertain. The ends were cut back, 1 base at V and 7 bases at J, with 4 bases in the middle. CDR3 length: 12 amino acids. CDR1 and CDR2 (germline): LGHNT, FRNRAP. CDR3 sequence (DNA): TGTGCTAGTGGTTTGGGAGTCGGGGAGCTGTTTTTT. As protein: CASGLGVGELFF.

The rearrangement uses TRBV27 and TRBJ2-1; the D gene is possibly TRBD1 (6 bases). V lost 7 bases and J 4 bases, leaving 14 bases between the germline ends. The V gene's germline CDR1 is MNHEY and CDR2 SMNVEV (reference sequence). This CDR3 has 14 residues. The CDR3 nucleotides are TGTGCCAGCACCCTTCACAGGGATTACAATGAGCAGTTCTTC. The encoded protein is CASTLHRDYNEQFF.

The rearrangement links TRBV5-5 to TRBJ2-1, with 11 bases aligning to TRBD2. This CDR3 has 15 residues. The V segment lost 0 bases and the J segment 6 bases; nucleotides outside the gene matches: 2. Germline CDR1 SGHKS, CDR2 YYEKEE (reference sequence). CDR3 loop: CASSLASGRTNEQFF. CDR3 DNA sequence: TGTGCCAGCAGCTTGGCTAGCGGGAGGACCAATGAGCAGTTCTTC.

This sequence joins TRBV6-5 and TRBJ2-7, with 7 bases matching TRBD2. Germline trimming cut 8 bases from V and 4 bases from J; bases unmatched to any gene: 5. CDR3 length: 12 residues. CDR1 and CDR2 (germline): MNHEY, SVGAGI. CDR3 sequence (DNA): TGTGCCAGCCGGCGGGGGTGGTACGAGCAGTACGTC. As protein: CASRRGWYEQYV.

The sample holds a few counts of this clonotype. The CDR3 sequence: CASSAKSSRGTEAFF. The CDR3 coding sequence is TGTGCCAGCAGCGCGAAAAGTAGTCGGGGAACTGAAGCTTTCTTT. The rearrangement uses TRBV9 and TRBJ1-1, with no clear D. Germline lookup yields CDR1 SGDLS and CDR2 YYNGEE. The CDR3 is 15 residues long. V lost 3 bases, J lost 5 bases, and 17 bases lay in between.

This clonotype has a count of ten or more. The V call is TRBV15, the J call TRBJ1-2; D perhaps matches TRBD1 (5 bases). Germline lookup yields CDR1 LNHNV and CDR2 YYDKDF (reference sequence). The CDR3 spans 15 residues. V lost 5 bases and J lost 4, with 17 bases in between. CDR3 nucleotides: TGTGCCACCAGCCCAGCGGGGGTTTCGGCCTATGGCTACACCTTC. Its protein is CATSPAGVSAYGYTF. Full variable domain (rest looked up from reference TRBV15 and TRBJ1-2): DAMVIQNPRYQVTQFGKPVTLSCSQTLNHNVMYWYQQKSSQAPKLLFHYYDKDFNNEADTPDNFQSRRPNTSFCFLDIRSPGLGDTAMYLCATSPAGVSAYGYTFGSGTRLTVV.

Ten or more counts support this clonotype. The chain combines TRBV7-8 with TRBJ2-5; the match to TRBD2 covers 11 bases. Germline V lookup: CDR1 SGHVS, CDR2 FQNEAQ. The CDR3 sequence is 16 residues long. The V segment lost 5 bases and the J segment 1 base; nucleotides outside the gene matches: 6. The CDR3 nucleotides read TGTGCCAGCAGCGACGGGACTAGCGGACCCCAAGAGACCCAGTACTTC. Protein product: CASSDGTSGPQETQYF.